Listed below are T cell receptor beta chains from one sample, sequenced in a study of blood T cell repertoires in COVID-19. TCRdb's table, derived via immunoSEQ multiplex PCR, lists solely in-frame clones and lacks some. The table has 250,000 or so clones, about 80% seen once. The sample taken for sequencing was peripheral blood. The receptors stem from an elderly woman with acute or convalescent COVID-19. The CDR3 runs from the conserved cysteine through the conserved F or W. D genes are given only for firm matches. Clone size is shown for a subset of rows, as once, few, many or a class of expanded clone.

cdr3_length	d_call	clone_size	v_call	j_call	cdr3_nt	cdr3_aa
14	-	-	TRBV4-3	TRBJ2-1	TGCGCCAGCAGCCAAGATACGGGGTACAATGAGCAGTTCTTC	CASSQDTGYNEQFF
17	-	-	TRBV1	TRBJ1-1	TGCACCAGCAGCCGGGGACAGGGGATATGTCGGAACACTGAAGCTTTCTTT	CTSSRGQGICRNTEAFF
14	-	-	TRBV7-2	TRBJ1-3	TGTGCCAGCAGCTTAGGGGGGCTTGGAAACACCATATATTTT	CASSLGGLGNTIYF
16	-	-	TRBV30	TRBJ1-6	TGTGCCTGGCACAGGGACGGGATTCTCTATAATTCACCCCTCCACTTT	CAWHRDGILYNSPLHF
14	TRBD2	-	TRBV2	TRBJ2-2	TGTGCCAGCCGACTAGCGGGCCTTACCGGGGAGCTGTTTTTT	CASRLAGLTGELFF
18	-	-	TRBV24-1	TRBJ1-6	TGTGCCACCAGTGATTTTAGATTTTGGACAGCAGTAAGTTCACCCCTCCACTTT	CATSDFRFWTAVSSPLHF
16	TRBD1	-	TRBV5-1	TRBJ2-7	TGCGCCAGCAGCTTGGCCCGGACAGGGTTTTCTGTGGAGCAGTACTTC	CASSLARTGFSVEQYF
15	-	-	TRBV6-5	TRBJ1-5	TGTGCCAGCAGGAGGGACTTCGATAGCAATCAGCCCCAGCATTTT	CASRRDFDSNQPQHF
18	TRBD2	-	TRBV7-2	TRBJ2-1	TGTGCCAGCAGCTTAGGGACTAGCGGCACCAGGGTGGGGAATGAGCAGTTCTTC	CASSLGTSGTRVGNEQFF
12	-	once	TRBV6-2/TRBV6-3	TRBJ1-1	TGTGCCAGCAGCGACAGGAACACTGAAGCTTTCTTT	CASSDRNTEAFF